This entry is about one T cell receptor beta chain. This sample was included in a study of untreated major depressive disorder. CDR1 and CDR2 (germline): SGHTA, FQGNSA. The CDR3 spans 13 residues. The ends were cut back, 5 bases at V and 7 bases at J, with 14 bases in the middle. TCRdb's copy holds only in-frame clones and misses some; the assay was immunoSEQ multiplex PCR. The sample lists 20,000 to 25,000 clones; more than 75% were seen once. Material for sequencing was CD4+ T cells from PBMCs. The V and J genes are TRBV7-2 and TRBJ1-2; D is perhaps TRBD1 (5 bases). This TCR was recovered from a woman in her 30s in good health. The DNA for the CDR3 is TGTGCCAGCAGCCAACAGGAGATTTTTGGCTACACCTTC. Amino acid sequence: CASSQQEIFGYTF.